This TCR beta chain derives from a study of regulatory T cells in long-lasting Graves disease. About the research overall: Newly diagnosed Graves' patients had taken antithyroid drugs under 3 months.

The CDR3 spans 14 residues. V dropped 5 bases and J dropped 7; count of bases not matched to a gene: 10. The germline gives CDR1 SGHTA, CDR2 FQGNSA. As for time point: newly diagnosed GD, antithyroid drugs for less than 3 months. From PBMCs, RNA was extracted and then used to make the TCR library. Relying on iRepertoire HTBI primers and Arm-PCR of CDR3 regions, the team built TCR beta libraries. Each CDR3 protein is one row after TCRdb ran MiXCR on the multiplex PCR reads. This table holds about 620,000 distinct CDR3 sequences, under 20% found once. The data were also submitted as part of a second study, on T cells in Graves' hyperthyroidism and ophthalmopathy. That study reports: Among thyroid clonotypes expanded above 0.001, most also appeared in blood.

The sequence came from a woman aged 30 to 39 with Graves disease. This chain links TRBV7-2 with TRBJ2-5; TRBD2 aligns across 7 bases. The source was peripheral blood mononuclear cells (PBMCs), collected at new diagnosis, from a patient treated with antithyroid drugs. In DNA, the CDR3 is TGTGCCAGCAGCCGGGGCGGACTAGGGGCGACCCAGTACTTC. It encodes CASSRGGLGATQYF. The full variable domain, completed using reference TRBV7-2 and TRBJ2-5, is GAGVSQSPSNKVTEKGKDVELRCDPISGHTALYWYRQSLGQGLEFLIYFQGNSAPDKSGLPSDRFSAERTGGSVSTLTIQRTQQEDSAVYLCASSRGGLGATQYFGPGTRLLVL.